This passage covers 13 T cell receptor beta chains from one sample sequenced in a study of blood T cells in healthy people across ages. Through a sample-barcoded 5' primer and a J-beta primer mix, a second PCR was run for roughly 6 to 12 cycles. Each CDR3 protein is one row after TCRdb ran MiXCR on the 5' RACE reads. Of approximately 820,000 distinct CDR3 sequences in the sample, approximately 48% are singletons; the top ten hold about 21%. Sequencing was performed on blood. These receptors originate from a man in his fifties or sixties in good health.

This chain uses TRBV6-1 with TRBJ1-6, with 7 bases lining up with TRBD1. The germline V gene has CDR1 MNHNS and CDR2 SASEGT. The CDR3 loop spans 18 amino acids. Unmatched junction bases numbered 10, after V lost 5 bases and J lost 0 bases. The CDR3 region is CASSRSGTEFSYNSPLHF. As DNA, the CDR3 is TGTGCCAGCAGTCGATCCGGGACAGAATTCTCCTATAATTCACCCCTCCACTTT.

J is TRBJ2-7 and V is TRBV15; a weak D match, TRBD2 (5 bases). The germline V gene encodes CDR1 LNHNV and CDR2 YYDKDF (reference sequence). This CDR3 spans 13 amino acids. Trimming removed 6 bases from V and 2 bases from J, with 11 bases in between. The CDR3 DNA is TGTGCCACCAGTGGAGGAAGCCCCTACGAGCAGTACTTC. Its translation: CATSGGSPYEQYF.

This sequence joins TRBV7-9 and TRBJ2-4, with 9 bases that match TRBD2. The J call is uncertain, as TRBJ2-7 better fits the DNA end. The germline CDR1 and CDR2 sequences are SEHNR and FQNEAQ (reference sequence). This CDR3 contains 18 residues. The CDR3 bases are TGTGCCAGCAGCTTAGCCCTAACATTTCCGGGACTAGCTCTCGAGCAGTACTTC. Translating gives CASSLALTFPGLALEQYF.

The chain combines TRBV7-2 with TRBJ2-5, with D maybe TRBD1 (6 bases). There are 13 residues in the CDR3. Trimming stripped 4 bases from V and 4 bases from J, with 10 bases between. Germline V gene lookup returns CDR1 SGHTA and CDR2 FQGNSA. For the CDR3, the DNA is TGTGCCAGCAGCTCTGGACAGTCAGAGACCCAGTACTTC. This translates into CASSSGQSETQYF.

This chain connects TRBV18 to TRBJ1-5; 7 nucleotides align to TRBD1. The CDR3 consists of 16 residues. Unmatched junction bases numbered 5, after V lost 3 bases and J lost 0 bases. Germline CDR1 and CDR2: KGHSH and LQKENI. The CDR3 is CASSPPGQNSNQPQHF. CDR3 nucleotides: TGTGCCAGCTCACCGCCGGGACAGAATAGCAATCAGCCCCAGCATTTT.

This clonotype came up a few times. The chain carries TRBV24-1 and TRBJ2-1, with D hard to call. The CDR3 loop spans 17 amino acids. CDR1 and CDR2 (germline): KGHDR, SFDVKD. Trimming pared 0 bases from V and 4 bases from J, leaving 15 bases between. The CDR3 protein is CATSDLNSHGVYNEQFF. CDR3 DNA sequence: TGTGCCACCAGTGATTTGAACTCCCATGGTGTATACAATGAGCAGTTCTTC.

The chain uses TRBV7-9 and TRBJ2-7; 7 nucleotides match TRBD2. The CDR3 has 13 residues. In germline, CDR1 is SEHNR, CDR2 FQNEAQ (reference sequence). V lost 5 bases to trimming and J lost 6 bases; unmatched junction nucleotides: 7. CDR3 bases: TGTGCCAGCAGCCAGACTAGCCAGCGCGAGCAGTACTTC. Protein product: CASSQTSQREQYF.

This rearrangement joins TRBV6-1 to TRBJ2-3, with 8 bases fitting TRBD2. Germline values: CDR1 MNHNS, CDR2 SASEGT. The trim removed 4 bases at V and 2 bases at J, leaving 11 bases unmatched. The CDR3 is made up of 17 amino acids. The chain's CDR3 is CASSATQGLATTDTQYF. The CDR3 DNA reads as TGTGCCAGCAGTGCGACCCAAGGACTAGCCACCACAGATACGCAGTATTTT.

The chain carries TRBV20-1 and TRBJ2-5; 7 bases agree with TRBD1. V was clipped by 8 bases and J by 5 bases; unmatched bases: 5. Germline V gene data show CDR1 as DFQATT and CDR2 as SNEGSKA (reference sequence). This CDR3 spans 11 amino acids. The CDR3 region is CSPEDRETQYF. The DNA for the CDR3 is TGCAGTCCAGAGGACAGGGAGACCCAGTACTTC.

As concerns this clonotype: Compared with germline, one end of the junction differs, possibly owing to a read error. The chain has TRBV5-5 and TRBJ1-1; D is ambiguous. The CDR3 runs to 15 residues. Germline V CDR1 and CDR2: SGHKS, YYEKEE (reference sequence). The CDR3 DNA is TGTGCCGGCAGCTTGGCCTTCCTCGCTTACACTGAAGCTTTCTTT. This codes for CAGSLAFLAYTEAFF.

DNA of the CDR3: TGTGCCAGCAGCCAGGAGGACAGGGGATACCAAGAGACCCAGTACTTC. Translated, it gives CASSQEDRGYQETQYF. The chain uses TRBV9 and TRBJ2-5, with TRBD1 identical over 9 bases. V was clipped by 4 bases and J by 0 bases; unmatched bases: 7. The CDR3 consists of 16 residues. Germline loops: CDR1 SGDLS, CDR2 YYNGEE.

The chain uses TRBV20-1 and TRBJ1-1, with 8 bases that match TRBD1. The CDR3 is 14 amino acids. In germline, CDR1 is DFQATT, CDR2 SNEGSKA (reference sequence). Trimming took 4 bases from V and 5 from J; bases not matched to a gene: 9. CDR3 in DNA: TGCAGTGCTAAACCCGGGACAGGCTCAACTGAAGCTTTCTTT. Its translation is CSAKPGTGSTEAFF.

This CDR3 is CSASPTGNYGYTF. The CDR3 DNA reads TGCAGTGCTAGTCCGACAGGGAACTATGGCTACACCTTC. The chain has TRBV20-1 and TRBJ1-2; 7 nucleotides match TRBD1. The CDR3 consists of 13 residues. With 3 bases clipped from V and 2 bases from J, the junction kept 3 bases outside the gene matches. Germline values: CDR1 DFQATT, CDR2 SNEGSKA (reference sequence).